The 15 T cell receptor beta chains in this list originate from one sample, sequenced in a study of blood T cell repertoires in COVID-19. The table came from immunoSEQ multiplex PCR; TCRdb's copy has only in-frame clones and leaves some out. Of roughly 380,000 clones listed, around 84% were seen once; the top ten hold under 1.2%. The sample comprised peripheral blood. The origin of the receptors is a human donor with acute or convalescent COVID-19. The donor label of this sample is uncertain.

The gene calls are TRBV20-1 and TRBJ1-2; D remains ambiguous. The V gene lost 5 bases and the J gene lost 8 bases, with 12 bases spanning the gap. Germline CDR1 is DFQATT and CDR2 is SNEGSKA (reference sequence). This CDR3 is built from 11 residues. The DNA for the CDR3 is TGCAGTGCTTTTGATCTTAGAGGCTACACCTTC. This encodes CSAFDLRGYTF.

The chain uses TRBV2 and TRBJ1-2, with 8 bases matching TRBD1. Germline loops: CDR1 SNHLY, CDR2 FYNNEI. The CDR3 has 14 amino acids. With 8 bases clipped from V and 2 bases from J, the junction kept 7 bases outside the gene matches. The CDR3 bases are TGTGCCAGCGCAACGCGACAGGGGAACTATGGCTACACCTTC. It encodes CASATRQGNYGYTF. Complete variable domain (other parts from reference TRBV2 and TRBJ1-2): EPEVTQTPSHQVTQMGQEVILRCVPISNHLYFYWYRQILGQKVEFLVSFYNNEISEKSEIFDDQFSVERPDGSNFTLKIRSTKLEDSAMYFCASATRQGNYGYTFGSGTRLTVV.

This rearrangement joins TRBV2 to TRBJ1-1, with D possibly TRBD1 on 5 matching bases. The CDR3 runs 15 residues. CDR1 and CDR2 (germline): SNHLY, FYNNEI. Trimming took off 7 bases at V and 0 bases at J, with 15 bases between the two ends. The CDR3 DNA is TGTGCCAGCATCAAGGGGTACAATTTGAACACTGAAGCTTTCTTT. It is translated as CASIKGYNLNTEAFF.

This clone was recorded a few times. This sample includes further DNA sequences coding for the same CDR3. The chain combines TRBV9 with TRBJ2-3; possibly TRBD2 for D (5 bases). Germline CDR1 SGDLS, CDR2 YYNGEE. V lost 3 bases and J 2 bases, leaving 13 bases between the germline ends. CDR3 length: 15 amino acids. The CDR3 DNA follows: TGTGCCAGCAGCGCGTGGACTTCGTACACAGATACGCAGTATTTT. Its translation is CASSAWTSYTDTQYF.

This clone showed up just a few times. The chain joins TRBV29-1 to TRBJ2-2; possible D gene TRBD2, 6 bases. The CDR3 covers 13 residues. Germline CDR1 reads SQVTM; CDR2 reads ANQGSEA. V lost 5 bases, J lost 1 base, and 8 bases lay in between. In nucleotides, the CDR3 is TGCAGCGTTCGGCGGGAGAACACCGGGGAGCTGTTTTTT. It translates to CSVRRENTGELFF.

The chain has TRBV18 and TRBJ1-4; the D gene is possibly TRBD1 (5 bases). CDR1 and CDR2 from the germline V gene are KGHSH and LQKENI. Trimming removed 3 bases from V and 7 bases from J, with 12 bases in between. The CDR3 covers 14 residues. The CDR3 loop reads CASSPGRGGEKLFF. The CDR3 DNA reads TGTGCCAGCTCACCCGGGAGGGGCGGTGAAAAACTGTTTTTT.

This clone was seen once. As DNA, the CDR3 is TGTGCCAGCATGAGGCAGTTAGATAGCAATCAGCCCCAGCATTTT. This codes for CASMRQLDSNQPQHF. The V gene is TRBV6-6, the J gene TRBJ1-5; no reliable D call. V was trimmed by 7 bases and J by 0 bases, leaving 13 bases between them. The germline V gene encodes CDR1 MNHNY and CDR2 SVGAGI (reference sequence). The CDR3 consists of 15 residues.

The chain joins TRBV25-1 to TRBJ1-6; the match to TRBD1 covers 9 bases. This CDR3 spans 15 amino acids. Germline CDR1 reads MGHDK; CDR2 reads SYGVNS. V lost 2 bases to trimming and J lost 6 bases; unmatched junction nucleotides: 2. The CDR3 protein is CASSEGDRVNSPLHF. CDR3 nucleotides: TGTGCCAGCAGTGAAGGGGACAGGGTTAATTCACCCCTCCACTTT.

The chain recombines TRBV6-5 with TRBJ1-2; 7 nucleotides line up with TRBD1. Looked up from germline, CDR1 is MNHEY and CDR2 is SVGAGI. V gave up 0 bases and J gave up 8 bases; unmatched junction bases: 12. CDR3 length equals 16 residues. CDR3 bases: TGTGCCAGCAGTTACTCGAGATGGGGCAGGGGGGAAGGCTACACCTTC. Translated, it gives CASSYSRWGRGEGYTF.

The chain employs TRBV28 and TRBJ1-2; 9 bases fit TRBD1. There are 15 residues in the CDR3. From germline, CDR1 is MDHEN and CDR2 SYDVKM. The V segment lost 5 bases and the J segment 8 bases; nucleotides outside the gene matches: 12. CDR3 loop: CASSPQIQGAKGYTF. The CDR3 nucleotides read TGTGCCAGCAGTCCCCAGATACAGGGGGCTAAAGGCTACACCTTC.

V gene TRBV28 combines with J gene TRBJ1-5; D might be TRBD1 (5 bases). Germline CDR1 and CDR2: MDHEN and SYDVKM. The CDR3 has 21 amino acids. V was trimmed by 6 bases and J by 0 bases, leaving 30 bases between them. The CDR3 here is CASSLNIPTRTSPYSNQPQHF. In DNA form, the CDR3 reads TGTGCCAGCAGCCTCAATATCCCTACCCGGACAAGCCCTTATAGCAATCAGCCCCAGCATTTT. The entire variable domain, with the rest obtained from reference TRBV28 and TRBJ1-5, is as follows: DVKVTQSSRYLVKRTGEKVFLECVQDMDHENMFWYRQDPGLGLRLIYFSYDVKMKEKGDIPEGYSVSREKKERFSLILESASTNQTSMYLCASSLNIPTRTSPYSNQPQHFGDGTRLSIL.

The chain is built from TRBV6-5 and TRBJ2-1; 14 bases agree with TRBD2. Germline CDR1 and CDR2: MNHEY and SVGAGI. The CDR3 has 15 residues. Trimming removed 2 bases from V and 12 bases from J; junction bases left unmatched: 6. The CDR3 DNA sequence: TGTGCCAGCAGTTACAGCCCCGGGACTAGCGGGAGGCAGTTCTTC. Translated: CASSYSPGTSGRQFF.

The CDR3, as DNA: TGTGCCAGCAGCCTAGAGCGTCTGGATCACATTCAGTACTTC. It is translated as CASSLERLDHIQYF. The chain links TRBV7-2 to TRBJ2-4, with no clear D. Per germline, CDR1 SGHTA and CDR2 FQGNSA. Trimming pared 5 bases from V and 8 bases from J, leaving 16 bases between. The CDR3 consists of 14 residues. The full variable domain, in which reference TRBV7-2 and TRBJ2-4 provide the parts outside the CDR3, is GAGVSQSPSNKVTEKGKDVELRCDPISGHTALYWYRQSLGQGLEFLIYFQGNSAPDKSGLPSDRFSAERTGGSVSTLTIQRTQQEDSAVYLCASSLERLDHIQYFGAGTRLSVL.

There are a few counts of this clone. The V gene is TRBV5-8, the J gene TRBJ1-1; 9 bases agree with TRBD1. This CDR3 spans 16 amino acids. Trimming took 2 bases from V and 4 from J; bases not matched to a gene: 9. The V gene's germline CDR1 is SGHTS and CDR2 YDEGEE. The CDR3: CASSFHRGRGITEAFF. The CDR3 DNA reads TGTGCCAGCAGCTTCCACAGGGGGCGCGGAATCACTGAAGCTTTCTTT.

With respect to this clone: Sequence at one end of the junction differs from germline and may be a read error. The chain carries TRBV24-1 and TRBJ2-3; 7 bases map to TRBD1. Germline values: CDR1 KGHDR, CDR2 SFDVKD. This CDR3 is 12 amino acids long. In nucleotides, the CDR3 is TGTGCCGCCGGGACAGACACATATACGCAGTATTTT. Its translation is CAAGTDTYTQYF.